The clone carrying this T cell receptor (beta chain) was counted between two and nine times. cDNA came from approximately 0.5 to 1 ug RNA primed by random hexamers. A multiplex approach, immunoSEQ multiplex PCR, amplified TCR beta CDR3 across 54 Vbeta and 13 Jbeta. TCRdb reprocessed the immunoSEQ multiplex PCR reads with MiXCR, giving one entry per CDR3 protein. Of a few hundred thousand distinct CDR3 sequences listed, 95% were seen once; the top ten hold less than 0.095%. The data are from a study of CD8 T cells in Susac syndrome. The multiple sclerosis controls comprised treatment-naive patients whose relapsing-remitting disease was stable or active. The junction had 2 bases not matched to a gene; V was cut back by 3 bases and J by 7 bases. The CDR3 runs to 16 residues. The germline gives CDR1 KGHDR, CDR2 SFDVKD.

The chain combines TRBV24-1 with TRBJ2-1; 16 nucleotides match TRBD2. Sequences were obtained from CD4+ T cells from PBMCs. The TCR comes from a human donor with multiple sclerosis. The CDR3 loop is CATSDPGLAGGNEQFF. The CDR3 DNA reads as TGTGCCACCAGTGATCCGGGACTAGCGGGAGGGAATGAGCAGTTCTTC.